Listed below are T cell receptor beta chains from one sample, sequenced in a study of blood T cell repertoires in COVID-19. Measured with immunoSEQ multiplex PCR; TCRdb has only the in-frame clones, and not every one. The profile shows a few hundred thousand clones, 80% to 90% of them singletons. The sequenced sample was peripheral blood. These receptor sequences come from a man aged 25-45 years with acute or convalescent COVID-19. The CDR3 runs from the conserved cysteine through the conserved F or W. The order of the fields is D gene, J gene, clone size, V gene, CDR3 protein, CDR3 DNA. A D gene is named only where the DNA matches it firmly. Clone size, where shown, is once, few, many, or a class for clones that have expanded.

D gene: TRBD2; J gene: TRBJ2-3; clone size: .; V gene: TRBV4-2; CDR3 protein: CASSQPTLATSTDTQYF; CDR3 DNA: TGTGCCAGCAGCCAACCGACACTAGCGACGAGCACAGATACGCAGTATTTT
D gene: TRBD2; J gene: TRBJ2-3; clone size: .; V gene: TRBV2; CDR3 protein: CASRVSGGDTQYF; CDR3 DNA: TGTGCCAGCAGGGTCTCGGGGGGAGATACGCAGTATTTT
D gene: .; J gene: TRBJ1-4; clone size: .; V gene: TRBV5-1; CDR3 protein: CASSPSRGGNEKLFF; CDR3 DNA: TGCGCCAGCAGCCCGTCGCGAGGGGGTAATGAAAAACTGTTTTTT
D gene: .; J gene: TRBJ1-5; clone size: once; V gene: TRBV11-3; CDR3 protein: CASSLEAGEGANQPQHF; CDR3 DNA: TGTGCCAGCAGCTTAGAGGCAGGGGAGGGTGCCAATCAGCCCCAGCATTTT
D gene: .; J gene: TRBJ2-2; clone size: .; V gene: TRBV3-1/TRBV3-2; CDR3 protein: CASSRGSDTGELFF; CDR3 DNA: TGTGCCAGCAGCCGAGGGAGTGATACCGGGGAGCTGTTTTTT
D gene: .; J gene: TRBJ1-1; clone size: .; V gene: TRBV9; CDR3 protein: CASSTWAGASEAFF; CDR3 DNA: TGTGCCAGCAGCACCTGGGCGGGGGCTTCGGAAGCTTTCTTT
D gene: TRBD1; J gene: TRBJ2-3; clone size: .; V gene: TRBV12-3/TRBV12-4; CDR3 protein: CASGRDRDTQYF; CDR3 DNA: TGTGCCAGCGGCCGGGACAGAGATACGCAGTATTTT
D gene: .; J gene: TRBJ1-5; clone size: few; V gene: TRBV24-1; CDR3 protein: CATSGRGGAGQPQHF; CDR3 DNA: TGTGCCACCAGTGGGCGTGGGGGCGCTGGGCAGCCCCAGCATTTT
D gene: TRBD1; J gene: TRBJ1-4; clone size: .; V gene: TRBV6-5; CDR3 protein: CASRIGGVDEKLFF; CDR3 DNA: TGTGCCAGCAGGATAGGGGGCGTGGATGAAAAACTGTTTTTT
D gene: TRBD2; J gene: TRBJ2-3; clone size: .; V gene: TRBV2; CDR3 protein: CARAGLTDTQYF; CDR3 DNA: TGTGCCAGAGCGGGGCTCACAGATACGCAGTATTTT
D gene: .; J gene: TRBJ2-2; clone size: few; V gene: TRBV7-2; CDR3 protein: CASSYTPGGSTGELFF; CDR3 DNA: TGTGCCAGCAGCTATACTCCAGGGGGGAGCACCGGGGAGCTGTTTTTT
D gene: .; J gene: TRBJ1-2; clone size: .; V gene: TRBV28; CDR3 protein: CASLGGLIGYTF; CDR3 DNA: TGTGCCAGTCTGGGGGGGCTGATTGGCTACACCTTC
D gene: .; J gene: TRBJ2-3; clone size: .; V gene: TRBV4-2; CDR3 protein: CASSQPHQSTDTQYF; CDR3 DNA: TGTGCCAGCAGCCAACCCCATCAGTCCACAGATACGCAGTATTTT
D gene: TRBD1; J gene: TRBJ2-3; clone size: .; V gene: TRBV4-1; CDR3 protein: CASSQVRDRGRGTQYF; CDR3 DNA: TGCGCCAGCAGCCAAGTCCGGGACAGGGGGCGAGGTACGCAGTATTTT
D gene: .; J gene: TRBJ2-5; clone size: .; V gene: TRBV5-1; CDR3 protein: CASSLSTGGETQYF; CDR3 DNA: TGCGCCAGCAGCTTGTCGACAGGCGGGGAGACCCAGTACTTC
D gene: TRBD2; J gene: TRBJ2-1; clone size: .; V gene: TRBV27; CDR3 protein: CASSLSRLAGGNEQFF; CDR3 DNA: TGTGCCAGCAGTTTATCCCGACTAGCGGGAGGCAATGAGCAGTTCTTC
D gene: .; J gene: TRBJ1-1; clone size: .; V gene: TRBV27; CDR3 protein: CASSLAGSNTEAFF; CDR3 DNA: TGTGCCAGCAGTTTAGCAGGCTCGAACACTGAAGCTTTCTTT
D gene: .; J gene: TRBJ1-5; clone size: once; V gene: TRBV5-1; CDR3 protein: CASQQGPSQPQHF; CDR3 DNA: TGCGCCAGCCAGCAGGGTCCGAGTCAGCCCCAGCATTTT
D gene: .; J gene: TRBJ1-1; clone size: .; V gene: TRBV4-1; CDR3 protein: CASSQEEARTEAFF; CDR3 DNA: TGCGCCAGCAGCCAAGAGGAGGCGCGCACTGAAGCTTTCTTT
D gene: TRBD1; J gene: TRBJ1-4; clone size: .; V gene: TRBV7-2; CDR3 protein: CASSQTGVNEKLFF; CDR3 DNA: TGTGCCAGCAGCCAAACAGGGGTCAATGAAAAACTGTTTTTT
D gene: .; J gene: TRBJ1-6; clone size: few; V gene: TRBV9; CDR3 protein: CASSVDSRPESPLHF; CDR3 DNA: TGTGCCAGCAGCGTAGATTCCAGGCCAGAGTCACCCCTCCACTTT
D gene: .; J gene: TRBJ1-2; clone size: .; V gene: TRBV6-1; CDR3 protein: CASSEGRGANYGYTF; CDR3 DNA: TGTGCCAGCAGTGAAGGTCGGGGAGCTAACTATGGCTACACCTTC
D gene: TRBD1; J gene: TRBJ2-7; clone size: .; V gene: TRBV15; CDR3 protein: CATSSHARDRGAYEQYF; CDR3 DNA: TGTGCCACCAGCAGTCACGCCCGGGACAGGGGAGCCTACGAGCAGTACTTC
D gene: .; J gene: TRBJ1-5; clone size: once; V gene: TRBV18; CDR3 protein: CASSPRETSDQPQHF; CDR3 DNA: TGTGCCAGCTCACCAAGGGAGACCTCCGACCAGCCCCAGCATTTT
D gene: .; J gene: TRBJ1-5; clone size: once; V gene: TRBV19; CDR3 protein: CASTHARTFNSNQPQHF; CDR3 DNA: TGTGCCAGTACCCACGCGCGGACTTTCAATAGCAATCAGCCCCAGCATTTT
D gene: TRBD1; J gene: TRBJ1-5; clone size: .; V gene: TRBV28; CDR3 protein: CASSLQITGGQPQHF; CDR3 DNA: TGTGCCAGCAGTTTACAAATTACAGGGGGTCAGCCCCAGCATTTT
D gene: TRBD1; J gene: TRBJ2-7; clone size: .; V gene: TRBV6-2/TRBV6-3; CDR3 protein: CASSPPSTGPRVREQYF; CDR3 DNA: TGTGCCAGCAGCCCTCCTTCGACAGGGCCTCGGGTACGCGAGCAGTACTTC
D gene: TRBD2; J gene: TRBJ2-2; clone size: .; V gene: TRBV19; CDR3 protein: CASLRGDYGVTGELFF; CDR3 DNA: TGTGCCAGCCTGCGGGGGGATTATGGAGTCACCGGGGAGCTGTTTTTT
D gene: .; J gene: TRBJ2-1; clone size: .; V gene: TRBV7-9; CDR3 protein: CASTLRAPGGNEQFF; CDR3 DNA: TGTGCCAGCACCCTCCGGGCCCCCGGCGGGAATGAGCAGTTCTTC
D gene: .; J gene: TRBJ2-3; clone size: .; V gene: TRBV19; CDR3 protein: CASSKTHTSTDTQYF; CDR3 DNA: TGTGCCAGTAGTAAGACACATACTAGCACAGATACGCAGTATTTT
D gene: .; J gene: TRBJ2-1; clone size: .; V gene: TRBV29-1; CDR3 protein: CSAGQSNEQFF; CDR3 DNA: TGCAGCGCCGGACAGTCCAATGAGCAGTTCTTC
D gene: .; J gene: TRBJ1-4; clone size: .; V gene: TRBV18; CDR3 protein: CASSPGETNEKLFF; CDR3 DNA: TGTGCCAGCTCCCCGGGTGAAACTAATGAAAAACTGTTTTTT
D gene: .; J gene: TRBJ2-6; clone size: .; V gene: TRBV4-1; CDR3 protein: CASSLTTSGANVLTF; CDR3 DNA: TGCGCCAGCAGCCTTACAACCTCTGGGGCCAACGTCCTGACTTTC
D gene: TRBD1; J gene: TRBJ2-1; clone size: .; V gene: TRBV5-1; CDR3 protein: CASSLNTGQGPSRQFF; CDR3 DNA: TGCGCCAGCAGCTTGAATACGGGACAGGGCCCTAGTCGGCAGTTCTTC
D gene: .; J gene: TRBJ1-1; clone size: .; V gene: TRBV30; CDR3 protein: CAWSTGLTEAFF; CDR3 DNA: TGTGCCTGGAGTACGGGACTAACTGAAGCTTTCTTT
D gene: .; J gene: TRBJ1-2; clone size: .; V gene: TRBV12-3/TRBV12-4; CDR3 protein: CASSLGGNYGYTF; CDR3 DNA: TGTGCCAGCAGTTTAGGAGGAAACTATGGCTACACCTTC
D gene: .; J gene: TRBJ2-2; clone size: .; V gene: TRBV7-3; CDR3 protein: CASSLDRGNTGELFF; CDR3 DNA: TGTGCCAGCAGCTTAGACAGAGGGAACACCGGGGAGCTGTTTTTT
D gene: .; J gene: TRBJ1-1; clone size: .; V gene: TRBV6-5; CDR3 protein: CASDRQGYEAFF; CDR3 DNA: TGTGCCAGCGACCGGCAGGGCTATGAAGCTTTCTTT
D gene: .; J gene: TRBJ1-1; clone size: .; V gene: TRBV5-5; CDR3 protein: CASSLVPGTEAFF; CDR3 DNA: TGTGCCAGCAGCTTGGTTCCCGGTACTGAAGCTTTCTTT
D gene: .; J gene: TRBJ1-2; clone size: few; V gene: TRBV6-5; CDR3 protein: CASVSLGANYGYTF; CDR3 DNA: TGTGCCAGCGTTTCTCTGGGAGCTAACTATGGCTACACCTTC
D gene: .; J gene: TRBJ2-1; clone size: .; V gene: TRBV20-1; CDR3 protein: CSARGDNEQFF; CDR3 DNA: TGCAGTGCTAGAGGAGATAATGAGCAGTTCTTC
D gene: .; J gene: TRBJ1-1; clone size: once; V gene: TRBV19; CDR3 protein: CASSITGNTEAFF; CDR3 DNA: TGTGCCAGTAGTATCACGGGGAACACTGAAGCTTTCTTT
D gene: TRBD1; J gene: TRBJ2-5; clone size: .; V gene: TRBV7-6; CDR3 protein: CASGETGGVGRETQYF; CDR3 DNA: TGTGCCAGTGGGGAAACAGGGGGAGTTGGTAGAGAGACCCAGTACTTC
D gene: TRBD2; J gene: TRBJ2-7; clone size: .; V gene: TRBV3-1/TRBV3-2; CDR3 protein: CASSQDRASGGSEQYF; CDR3 DNA: TGTGCCAGCAGCCAAGACAGGGCTAGCGGGGGAAGCGAGCAGTACTTC
D gene: .; J gene: TRBJ1-2; clone size: .; V gene: TRBV30; CDR3 protein: CAWRWGAGLYGYTF; CDR3 DNA: TGTGCCTGGAGATGGGGCGCCGGATTGTATGGCTACACCTTC
D gene: .; J gene: TRBJ2-1; clone size: .; V gene: TRBV7-9; CDR3 protein: CASRSGTNEQFF; CDR3 DNA: TGTGCCAGCAGGTCAGGGACAAATGAGCAGTTCTTC